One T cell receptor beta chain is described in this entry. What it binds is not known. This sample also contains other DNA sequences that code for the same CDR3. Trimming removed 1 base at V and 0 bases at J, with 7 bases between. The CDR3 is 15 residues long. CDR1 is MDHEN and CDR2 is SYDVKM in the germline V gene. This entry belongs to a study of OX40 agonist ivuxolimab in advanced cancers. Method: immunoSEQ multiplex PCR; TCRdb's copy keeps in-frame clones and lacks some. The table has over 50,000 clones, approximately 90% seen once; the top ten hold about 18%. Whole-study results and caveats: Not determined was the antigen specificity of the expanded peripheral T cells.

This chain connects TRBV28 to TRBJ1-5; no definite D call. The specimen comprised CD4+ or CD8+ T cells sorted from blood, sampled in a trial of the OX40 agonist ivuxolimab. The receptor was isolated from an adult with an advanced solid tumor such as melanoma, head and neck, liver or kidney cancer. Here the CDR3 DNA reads TGTGCCAGCAGTTTATTGTTGAATAGCAATCAGCCCCAGCATTTT. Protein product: CASSLLLNSNQPQHF.